The clone carrying this TCR beta chain was observed a few times. The data were taken from a study of T cells in Graves' hyperthyroidism and ophthalmopathy. From RNA transcripts, TCR beta CDR3 regions were amplified. During a first-round RT-PCR of the TCR CDR3, the HTBI primer set was used. MiXCR, applied by TCRdb to the multiplex PCR reads, yields one record per CDR3 protein. The sample records 350,000 to 400,000 distinct CDR3 sequences, 15% being singletons. The CDR3 runs to 13 residues. Germline loops: CDR1 SQVTM, CDR2 ANQGSEA. The V and J ends lost 2 bases and 0 bases respectively, with 8 bases between them. A patient was excluded if there was uncontrolled infection, other autoimmune disease, pregnancy or lactation.

The clonotype originates from a woman younger than 45 with Graves' hyperthyroidism. The material sequenced was blood. The chain recombines TRBV29-1 with TRBJ2-7, with D perhaps assigned TRBD1 or TRBD2 (5 bases each). The CDR3 coding sequence is TGCAGCGTTGAAAAGGGGACCTCCTACGAGCAGTACTTC. It is translated as CSVEKGTSYEQYF.